This T cell receptor (beta chain) originates from a study of blood T cell repertoires in COVID-19. Study summary: The cDNA or gDNA used as material had been derived from T cells, B-cell-depleted T cells, or PBMCs.

The participants were between about 18 and 100 years old and came from fewer than 25 US areas. Recovered participants had two consecutive negative NP/OP PCR tests, healthcare professional clearance, or symptom resolution. Germline V gives CDR1 SGHRS, CDR2 YFSETQ. V gave up 2 bases and J gave up 3 bases, with 8 bases separating them. This CDR3 is 13 amino acids long. Authors' data handling: The assay estimated nucleated cells by amplifying reference gene primers. Some clones are missing from TCRdb's copy, which holds only in-frame ones; the method was immunoSEQ multiplex PCR. V and J calls and clone size are those listed in that table; D and trimming were worked out from the DNA. Of 250,000 to 300,000 clones in the sample, approximately 88% were seen once.

This sequence joins TRBV5-1 and TRBJ1-1, with D perhaps matching TRBD1 (6 bases). Sequencing used PBMCs or T cells enriched from blood (not recorded which). The source of this sequence is a woman between 40 and 55 years old who had recovered from COVID-19. The CDR3 DNA is TGCGCCAGCAGCTTTGGGGGCCACACTGAAGCTTTCTTT. Encoded protein: CASSFGGHTEAFF.